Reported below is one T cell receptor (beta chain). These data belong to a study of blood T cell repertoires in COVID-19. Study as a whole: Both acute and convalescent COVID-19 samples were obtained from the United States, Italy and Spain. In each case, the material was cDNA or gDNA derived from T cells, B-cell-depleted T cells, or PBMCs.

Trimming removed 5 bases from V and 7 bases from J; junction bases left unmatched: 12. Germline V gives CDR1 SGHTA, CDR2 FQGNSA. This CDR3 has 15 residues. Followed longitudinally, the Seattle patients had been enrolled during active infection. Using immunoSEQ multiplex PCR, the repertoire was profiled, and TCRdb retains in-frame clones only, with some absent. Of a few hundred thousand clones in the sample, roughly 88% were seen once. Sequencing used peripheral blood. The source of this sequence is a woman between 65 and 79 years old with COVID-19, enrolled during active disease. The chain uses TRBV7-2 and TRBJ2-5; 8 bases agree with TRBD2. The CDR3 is CASSPGLDRAVTQYF. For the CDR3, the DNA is TGTGCCAGCAGCCCGGGACTAGATAGGGCGGTGACCCAGTACTTC.